Presented here are 2 T cell receptor beta chains from one specimen sequenced in a study of blood T cell repertoires in COVID-19. Profiling relied on immunoSEQ multiplex PCR, and the TCRdb table lists in-frame clones only, not all of them. Of approximately 320,000 clones in the sample, about 92% were seen once. Sequenced input: PBMCs or T cells enriched from blood (not recorded which). The receptors were gathered from a man between 60 and 70 years old who had recovered from COVID-19.

The chain has TRBV7-2 and TRBJ2-6; D not certain. This CDR3 spans 15 amino acids. V lost 3 bases and J lost 0, with 6 bases in between. In germline, CDR1 is SGHTA, CDR2 FQGNSA. The CDR3 DNA follows: TGTGCCAGCAGCTTTCGACTCTCTGGGGCCAACGTCCTGACTTTC. Translating gives CASSFRLSGANVLTF.

The chain joins TRBV6-5 to TRBJ1-6, with D perhaps TRBD1 (5 bases). V was clipped by 0 bases and J by 7 bases, with 10 bases between them. From germline, CDR1 is MNHEY and CDR2 SVGAGI. This CDR3 is built from 15 residues. The CDR3 sequence: CASSYSGGVNSPLHF. Here the CDR3 DNA reads TGTGCCAGCAGTTACTCCGGGGGGGTCAATTCACCCCTCCACTTT.